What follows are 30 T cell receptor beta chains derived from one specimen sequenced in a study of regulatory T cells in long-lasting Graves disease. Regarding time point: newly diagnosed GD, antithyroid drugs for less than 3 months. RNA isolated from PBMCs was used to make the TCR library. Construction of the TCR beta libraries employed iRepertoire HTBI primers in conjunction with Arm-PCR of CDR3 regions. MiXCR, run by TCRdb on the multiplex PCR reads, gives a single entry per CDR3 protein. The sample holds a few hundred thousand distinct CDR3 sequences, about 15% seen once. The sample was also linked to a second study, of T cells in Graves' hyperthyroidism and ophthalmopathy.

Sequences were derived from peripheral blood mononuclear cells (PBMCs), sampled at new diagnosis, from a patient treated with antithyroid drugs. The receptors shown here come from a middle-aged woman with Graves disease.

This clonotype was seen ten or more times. The DNA of the CDR3 is TGTGCCAGCAGCTTCAGCGGGAGGGCCTACAATGAGCAGTTCTTC. This codes for CASSFSGRAYNEQFF. The chain recombines TRBV12-3 or TRBV12-4 with TRBJ2-1; 10 bases fit TRBD2. The ends lost 6 bases at V and 2 bases at J; junction bases unmatched: 4. There are 15 residues in the CDR3.

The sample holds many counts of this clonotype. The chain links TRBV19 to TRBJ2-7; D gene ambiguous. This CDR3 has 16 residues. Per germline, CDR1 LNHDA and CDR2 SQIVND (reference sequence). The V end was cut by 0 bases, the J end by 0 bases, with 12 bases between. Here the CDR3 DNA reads TGTGCCAGTAGTATAGATCTTACAGCGTCCTCCTACGAGCAGTACTTC. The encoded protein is CASSIDLTASSYEQYF.

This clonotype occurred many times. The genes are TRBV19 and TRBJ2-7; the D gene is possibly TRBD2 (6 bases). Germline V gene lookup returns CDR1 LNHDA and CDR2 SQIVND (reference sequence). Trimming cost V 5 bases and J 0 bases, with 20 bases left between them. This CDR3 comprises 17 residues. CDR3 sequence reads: CASSLQGGQGTSYEQYF. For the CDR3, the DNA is TGTGCCAGTAGTCTTCAGGGAGGCCAGGGCACCTCCTACGAGCAGTACTTC.

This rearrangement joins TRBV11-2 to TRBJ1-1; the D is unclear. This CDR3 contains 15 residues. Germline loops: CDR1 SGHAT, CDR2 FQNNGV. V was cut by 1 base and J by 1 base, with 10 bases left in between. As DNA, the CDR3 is TGTGCCAGCAGCTTAGGCCGGGTGACGAACACTGAAGCTTTCTTT. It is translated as CASSLGRVTNTEAFF.

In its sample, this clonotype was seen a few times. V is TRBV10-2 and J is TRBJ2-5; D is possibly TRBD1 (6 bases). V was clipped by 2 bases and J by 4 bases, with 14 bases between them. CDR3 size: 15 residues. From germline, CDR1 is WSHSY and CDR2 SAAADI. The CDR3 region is CASSERRTGRETQYF. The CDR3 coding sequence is TGCGCCAGCAGTGAGAGGAGAACAGGGAGAGAGACCCAGTACTTC.

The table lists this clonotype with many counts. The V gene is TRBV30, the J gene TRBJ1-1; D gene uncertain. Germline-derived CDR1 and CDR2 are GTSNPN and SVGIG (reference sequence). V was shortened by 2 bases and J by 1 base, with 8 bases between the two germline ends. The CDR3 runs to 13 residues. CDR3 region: CAWSPSPNTEAFF. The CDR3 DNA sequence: TGTGCCTGGAGTCCATCCCCGAACACTGAAGCTTTCTTT.

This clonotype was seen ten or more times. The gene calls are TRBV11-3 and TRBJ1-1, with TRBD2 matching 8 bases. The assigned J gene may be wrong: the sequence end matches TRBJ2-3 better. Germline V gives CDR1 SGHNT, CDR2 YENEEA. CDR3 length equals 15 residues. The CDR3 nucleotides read TGTGCCAGCAGGTTTACTAGCGGACCCCGGGATACGCAGTATTTT. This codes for CASRFTSGPRDTQYF.

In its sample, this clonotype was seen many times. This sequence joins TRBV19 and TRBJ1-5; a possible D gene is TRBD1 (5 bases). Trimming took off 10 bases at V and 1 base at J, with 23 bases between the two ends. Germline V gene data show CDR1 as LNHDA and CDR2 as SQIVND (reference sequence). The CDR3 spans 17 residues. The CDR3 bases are TGTGCCACCGAGGACACGATCACCCTGCGGAGCAATCAGCCCCAGCATTTT. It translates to CATEDTITLRSNQPQHF.

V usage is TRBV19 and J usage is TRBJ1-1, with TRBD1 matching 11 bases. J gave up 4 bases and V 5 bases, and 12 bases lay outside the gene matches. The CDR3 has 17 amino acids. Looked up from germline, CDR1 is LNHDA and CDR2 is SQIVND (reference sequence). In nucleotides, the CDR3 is TGTGCCAGTAGTTTGGGACAGGGGGATAGGATGGGCACTGAAGCTTTCTTT. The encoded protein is CASSLGQGDRMGTEAFF.

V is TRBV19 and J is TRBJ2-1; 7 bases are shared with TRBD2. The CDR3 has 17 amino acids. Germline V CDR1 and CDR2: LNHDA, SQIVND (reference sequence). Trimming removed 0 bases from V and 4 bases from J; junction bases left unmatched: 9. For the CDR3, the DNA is TGTGCCAGTAGTATAGAAGGGGCTAGCGGACAATACAATGAGCAGTTCTTC. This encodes CASSIEGASGQYNEQFF. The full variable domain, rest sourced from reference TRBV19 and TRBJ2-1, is DGGITQSPKYLFRKEGQNVTLSCEQNLNHDAMYWYRQDPGQGLRLIYYSQIVNDFQKGDIAEGYSVSREKKESFPLTVTSAQKNPTAFYLCASSIEGASGQYNEQFFGPGTRLTVL.

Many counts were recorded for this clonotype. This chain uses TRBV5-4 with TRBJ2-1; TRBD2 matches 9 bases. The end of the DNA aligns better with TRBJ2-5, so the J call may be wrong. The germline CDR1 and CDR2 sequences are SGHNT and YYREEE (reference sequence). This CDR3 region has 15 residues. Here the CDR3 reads CASSFSGRPQETQYF. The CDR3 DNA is TGTGCCAGCAGCTTTAGCGGGAGACCTCAAGAGACCCAGTACTTC.

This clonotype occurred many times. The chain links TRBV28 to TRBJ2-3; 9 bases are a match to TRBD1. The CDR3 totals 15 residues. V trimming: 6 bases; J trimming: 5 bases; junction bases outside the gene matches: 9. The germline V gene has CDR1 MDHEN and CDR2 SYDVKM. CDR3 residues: CASSSWGDREDTQYF. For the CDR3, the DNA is TGTGCCAGCAGCTCCTGGGGGGACAGGGAAGATACGCAGTATTTT.

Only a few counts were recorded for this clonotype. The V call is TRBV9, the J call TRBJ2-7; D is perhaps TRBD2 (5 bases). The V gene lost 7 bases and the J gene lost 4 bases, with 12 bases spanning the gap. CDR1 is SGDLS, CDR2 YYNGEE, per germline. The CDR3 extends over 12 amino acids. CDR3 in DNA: TGTGCCAGCCACCCCTCGGGGTACGAGCAGTACTTC. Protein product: CASHPSGYEQYF.

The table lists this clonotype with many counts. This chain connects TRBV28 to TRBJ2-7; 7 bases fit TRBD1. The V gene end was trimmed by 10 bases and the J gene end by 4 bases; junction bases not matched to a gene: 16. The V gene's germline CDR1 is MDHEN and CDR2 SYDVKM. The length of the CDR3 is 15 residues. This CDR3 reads CATSLTGHGEYEQYF. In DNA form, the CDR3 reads TGTGCCACCTCTTTGACAGGGCACGGGGAATACGAGCAGTACTTC.

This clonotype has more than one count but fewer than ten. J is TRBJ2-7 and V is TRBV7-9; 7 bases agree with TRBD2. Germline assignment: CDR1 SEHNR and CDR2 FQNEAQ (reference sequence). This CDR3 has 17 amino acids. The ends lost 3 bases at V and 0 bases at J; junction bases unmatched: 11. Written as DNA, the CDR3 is TGTGCCAGCAGCTTCCCCCCTTCGCGGGAGAGCTCCTACGAGCAGTACTTC. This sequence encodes CASSFPPSRESSYEQYF.

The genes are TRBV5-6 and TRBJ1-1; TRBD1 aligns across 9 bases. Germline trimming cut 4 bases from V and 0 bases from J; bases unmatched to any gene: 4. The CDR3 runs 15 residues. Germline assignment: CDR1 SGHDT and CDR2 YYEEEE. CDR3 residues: CASSPDRGMNTEAFF. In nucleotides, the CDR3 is TGTGCCAGCAGCCCGGACAGGGGCATGAACACTGAAGCTTTCTTT.

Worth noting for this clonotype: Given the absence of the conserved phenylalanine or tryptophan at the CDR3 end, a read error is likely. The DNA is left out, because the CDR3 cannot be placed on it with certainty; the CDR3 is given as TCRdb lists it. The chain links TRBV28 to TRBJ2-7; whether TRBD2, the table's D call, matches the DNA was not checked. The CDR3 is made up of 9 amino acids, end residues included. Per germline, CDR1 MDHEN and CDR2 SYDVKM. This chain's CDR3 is CASSLGGGR.

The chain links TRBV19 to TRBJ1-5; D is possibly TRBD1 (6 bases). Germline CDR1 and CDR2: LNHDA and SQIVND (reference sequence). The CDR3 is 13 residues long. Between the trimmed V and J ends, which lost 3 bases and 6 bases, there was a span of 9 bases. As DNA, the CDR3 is TGTGCCAGTAGTATCGGGACAACTCAGCCCCAGCATTTT. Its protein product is CASSIGTTQPQHF.

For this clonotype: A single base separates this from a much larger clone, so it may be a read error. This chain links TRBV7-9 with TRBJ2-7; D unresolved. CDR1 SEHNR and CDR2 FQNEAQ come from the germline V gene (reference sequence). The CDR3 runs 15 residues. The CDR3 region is CASSLGRAGIYEQCF. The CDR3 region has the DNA TGTGCCAGCAGCTTAGGTCGAGCCGGAATTTACGAGCAGTGCTTC. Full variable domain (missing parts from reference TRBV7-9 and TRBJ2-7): DTGVSQNPRHKITKRGQNVTFRCDPISEHNRLYWYRQTLGQGPEFLTYFQNEAQLEKSRLLSDRFSAERPKGSFSTLEIQRTEQGDSAMYLCASSLGRAGIYEQCFGPGTRLTVT.

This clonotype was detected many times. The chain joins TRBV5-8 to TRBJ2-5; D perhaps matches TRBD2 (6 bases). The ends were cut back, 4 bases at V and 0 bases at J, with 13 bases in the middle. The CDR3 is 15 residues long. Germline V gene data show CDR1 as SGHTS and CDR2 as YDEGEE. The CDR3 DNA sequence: TGTGCCAGCAGCCCGGGGAGGAGGGACCAAGAGACCCAGTACTTC. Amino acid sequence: CASSPGRRDQETQYF.

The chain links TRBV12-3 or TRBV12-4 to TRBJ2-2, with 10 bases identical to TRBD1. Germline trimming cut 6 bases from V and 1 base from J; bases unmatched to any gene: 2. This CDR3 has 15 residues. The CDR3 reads CASRGTGVNTGELFF. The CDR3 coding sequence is TGTGCCAGCAGGGGGACAGGGGTGAACACCGGGGAGCTGTTTTTT.

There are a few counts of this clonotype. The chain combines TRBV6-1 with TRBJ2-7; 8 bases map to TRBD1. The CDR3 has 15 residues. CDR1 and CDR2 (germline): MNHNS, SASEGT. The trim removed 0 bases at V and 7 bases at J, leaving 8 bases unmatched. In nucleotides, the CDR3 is TGTGCCAGCAGTGAAGCCGCGACAGGGGAGTGGGAGCAGTACTTC. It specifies CASSEAATGEWEQYF.

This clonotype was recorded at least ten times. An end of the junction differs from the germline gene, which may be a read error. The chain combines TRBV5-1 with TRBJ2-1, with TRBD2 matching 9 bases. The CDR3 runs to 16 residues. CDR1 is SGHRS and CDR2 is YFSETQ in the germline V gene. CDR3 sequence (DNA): TGCACCAGCAGCTCTATTAGCGGGAGCGACTACAATGAGCAGTTCTTC. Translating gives CTSSSISGSDYNEQFF.

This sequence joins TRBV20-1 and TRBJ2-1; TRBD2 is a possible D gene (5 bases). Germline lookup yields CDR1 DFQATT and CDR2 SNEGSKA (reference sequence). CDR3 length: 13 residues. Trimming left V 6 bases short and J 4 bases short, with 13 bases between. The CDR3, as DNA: TGCAGTGCCGCGGGCAGAGTGTACAATGAGCAGTTCTTC. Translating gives CSAAGRVYNEQFF.

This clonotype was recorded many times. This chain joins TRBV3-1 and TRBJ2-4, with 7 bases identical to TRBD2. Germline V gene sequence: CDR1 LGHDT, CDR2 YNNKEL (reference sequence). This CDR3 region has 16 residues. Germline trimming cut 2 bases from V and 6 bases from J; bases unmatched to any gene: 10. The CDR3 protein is CASSQRRSGTGNIQYF. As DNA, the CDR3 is TGTGCCAGCAGCCAAAGGCGGAGCGGGACGGGAAACATTCAGTACTTC.

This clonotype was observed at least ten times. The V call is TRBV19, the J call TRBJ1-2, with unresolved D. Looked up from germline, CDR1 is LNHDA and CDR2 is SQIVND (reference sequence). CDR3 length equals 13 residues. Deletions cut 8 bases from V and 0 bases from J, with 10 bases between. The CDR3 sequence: CASRSDANYGYTF. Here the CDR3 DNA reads TGTGCCAGTCGTAGCGACGCTAACTATGGCTACACCTTC.

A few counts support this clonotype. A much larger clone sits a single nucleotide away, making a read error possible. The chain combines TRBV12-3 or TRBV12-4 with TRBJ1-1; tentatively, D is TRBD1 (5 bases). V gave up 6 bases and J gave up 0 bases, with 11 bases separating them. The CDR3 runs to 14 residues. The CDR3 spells CASRPGRVNTEAFF. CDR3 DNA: TGTGCCAGCAGACCGGGACGGGTGAACACTGAAGCTTTCTTT.

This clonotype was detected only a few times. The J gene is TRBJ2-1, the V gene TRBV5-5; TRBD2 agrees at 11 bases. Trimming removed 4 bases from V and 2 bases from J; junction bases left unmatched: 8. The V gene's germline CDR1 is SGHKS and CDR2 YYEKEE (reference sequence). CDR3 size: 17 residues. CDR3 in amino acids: CASSPILAGAPYNEQFF. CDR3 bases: TGTGCCAGCAGCCCCATACTAGCGGGAGCCCCCTACAATGAGCAGTTCTTC.

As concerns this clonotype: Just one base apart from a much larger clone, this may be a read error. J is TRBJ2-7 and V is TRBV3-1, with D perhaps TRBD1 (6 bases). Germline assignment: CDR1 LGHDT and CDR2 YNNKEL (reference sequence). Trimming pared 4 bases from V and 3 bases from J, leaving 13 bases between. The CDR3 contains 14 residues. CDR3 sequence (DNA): TGTGCCAGCAGCCCCCGGGACACCTTCTACGAGCAGTACTTC. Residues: CASSPRDTFYEQYF.

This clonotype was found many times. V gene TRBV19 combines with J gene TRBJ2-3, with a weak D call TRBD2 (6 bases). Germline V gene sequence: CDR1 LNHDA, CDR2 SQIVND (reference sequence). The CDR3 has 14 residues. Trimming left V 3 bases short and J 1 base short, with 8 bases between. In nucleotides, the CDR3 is TGTGCCAGTAGTATCCAGCGGGGCACAGATACGCAGTATTTT. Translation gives CASSIQRGTDTQYF. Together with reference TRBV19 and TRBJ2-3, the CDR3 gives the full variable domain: DGGITQSPKYLFRKEGQNVTLSCEQNLNHDAMYWYRQDPGQGLRLIYYSQIVNDFQKGDIAEGYSVSREKKESFPLTVTSAQKNPTAFYLCASSIQRGTDTQYFGPGTRLTVL.